This TCR beta chain was documented in a study of CD8+ T cells in alopecia areata. General observations from the study: Possibly as an HLA-related effect, TCR sharing across patients appeared less clear than in mice. Lesional scalp, especially alopecia totalis/universalis, showed higher clonality than normal scalp.

The length of the CDR3 is 14 residues. Germline assignment: CDR1 GTSNPN and CDR2 SVGIG (reference sequence). V lost 0 bases and J lost 4, with 12 bases in between. This clone was observed a handful of times. Its matching antigen is unknown. Following RNA extraction, reverse transcription yielded cDNA that acted as the sequencing template. TCRdb's copy holds only in-frame clones and misses some; the assay was immunoSEQ multiplex PCR. The data show 150,000 to 200,000 clones, with 50% to 60% seen just once and about 4.4% held by the top ten. The sequence came from a human donor in good health. The sample consisted of CD4+ T cells sorted from blood. The chain recombines TRBV30 with TRBJ1-1, with a weak D call TRBD1 (5 bases). The CDR3, as DNA: TGTGCCTGGAGTGTGGGGGGAAAGATCACTGAAGCTTTCTTT. Encoded protein: CAWSVGGKITEAFF. Variable domain in full (rest from reference TRBV30 and TRBJ1-1): SQTIHQWPATLVQPVGSPLSLECTVEGTSNPNLYWYRQAAGRGLQLLFYSVGIGQISSEVPQNLSASRPQDRQFILSSKKLLLSDSGFYLCAWSVGGKITEAFFGQGTRLTVV.